This section outlines one T cell receptor (beta chain) sequence together with its context. The data derive from a study of blood T cell repertoires in COVID-19. The wider study: Collection of acute and convalescent COVID-19 samples took place in the United States, Italy and Spain. Sources were T cells, B-cell-depleted T cells, or PBMCs; the material itself was cDNA or gDNA.

In the source study's methods: Quantification of nucleated cells was approximated via reference gene primer amplification. Produced via immunoSEQ multiplex PCR; TCRdb's table is partial and in-frame only. V and J calls and clone size are those listed in that table; D and trimming were worked out from the DNA. There are 60,000 or so clones in the sample; 84% occur only once, and approximately 13% lies in the top ten. V was pared by 6 bases and J by 0 bases, with 11 bases between. Germline CDR1 and CDR2: LNHDA and SQIVND (reference sequence). This CDR3 is 15 amino acids long. Input material: peripheral blood. The J gene is TRBJ1-4, the V gene TRBV19; D is undetermined. The TCR sequence derives from a woman of 80 years or more with acute or convalescent COVID-19. The CDR3 nucleotides are TGTGCCAGTAGCTTCTGGGCTGCAACTAATGAAAAACTGTTTTTT. Translating it yields CASSFWAATNEKLFF.